The text below deals with one T cell receptor (beta chain). The antigen remains undetermined. TCRalpha and TCRbeta cDNA went through two nested PCRs of around 15 and 9 cycles. One entry per CDR3 protein, without DNA, is what TCRdb gives after re-calling the 5' RACE reads. The sample totals hundreds of thousands of distinct CDR3 sequences. This specimen comes from a study of monozygotic twins with inflammatory bowel disease. General study results and limits: Those with IBD had lower TCRbeta diversity (inverse Simpson) than their healthy co-twins did. Fewer shared clonotypes with others were found in IBD patients than in healthy twins, especially with disease activity. No difference was seen in repertoire similarity between concordant and discordant twins, possibly from limited power.

The germline V gene has CDR1 SGHRS and CDR2 YFSETQ. CDR3 length equals 13 residues. Sequencing was performed on blood. This receptor was obtained from a human donor with ulcerative colitis or Crohn's disease, or a healthy co-twin of an affected twin (not recorded which). The genes are TRBV5-1 and TRBJ1-1. The CDR3 is CASSPREHTEAFF.